The rows below give T cell receptor beta chains drawn from one sample of a study of radiotherapy plus CTLA-4 blockade in lung cancer. The method was immunoSEQ multiplex PCR; TCRdb's version includes in-frame clones alone and lacks a portion of them. The sample yields about 53,000 clones, approximately 85% seen once. Sample: peripheral blood, taken from a patient treated with radiotherapy plus ipilimumab. The receptor set was obtained from a human donor with non-small cell lung cancer whose response to radiotherapy plus ipilimumab could not be evaluated. CDR3s include the opening cysteine and the closing phenylalanine or tryptophan. The order of the fields is J gene, V gene, CDR3 protein.

TRBJ2-1	TRBV9	CASSALPSGAYNEQFF
TRBJ1-6	TRBV7-9	CASSAVGGTGASPLHF
TRBJ2-2	TRBV2	CASSGGGELGTGELFF
TRBJ2-3	TRBV7-2	CASSQGTSGRAVSDTQYF
TRBJ1-3	TRBV9	CASSVGQGSGNTIYF
TRBJ2-5	TRBV6-6	CASSQGLRKETQYF
TRBJ2-7	TRBV2	CASSVILMSSGAISYEQYF
TRBJ1-5	TRBV12-5	CASGAGNGNQPQHF
TRBJ1-2	TRBV28	CASSPLNTGFNYGYTF
TRBJ2-3	TRBV4-3	CASSPRQVSTDTQYF
TRBJ2-6	TRBV18	CASSGSTGSGANVLTF